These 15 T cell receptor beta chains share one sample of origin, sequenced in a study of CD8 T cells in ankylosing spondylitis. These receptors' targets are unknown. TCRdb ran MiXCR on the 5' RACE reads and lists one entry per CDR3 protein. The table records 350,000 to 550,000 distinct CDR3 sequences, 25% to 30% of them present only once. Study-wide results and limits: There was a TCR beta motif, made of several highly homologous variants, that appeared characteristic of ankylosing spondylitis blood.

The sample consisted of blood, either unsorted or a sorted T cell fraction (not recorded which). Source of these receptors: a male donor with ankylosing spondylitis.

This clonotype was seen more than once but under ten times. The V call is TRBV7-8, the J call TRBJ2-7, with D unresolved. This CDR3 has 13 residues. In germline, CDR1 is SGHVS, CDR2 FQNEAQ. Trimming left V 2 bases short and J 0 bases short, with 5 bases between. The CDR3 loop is CASSLFGSYEQYV. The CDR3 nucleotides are TGTGCCAGCAGCTTATTCGGCTCCTACGAGCAGTACGTC.

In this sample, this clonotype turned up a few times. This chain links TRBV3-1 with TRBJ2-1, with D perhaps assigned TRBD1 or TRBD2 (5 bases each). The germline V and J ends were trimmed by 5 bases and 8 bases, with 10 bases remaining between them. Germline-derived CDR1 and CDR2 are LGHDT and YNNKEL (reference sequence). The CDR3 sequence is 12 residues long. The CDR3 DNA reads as TGTGCCAGCAGCATACTGGGGGATGAGCAGTTCTTC. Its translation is CASSILGDEQFF.

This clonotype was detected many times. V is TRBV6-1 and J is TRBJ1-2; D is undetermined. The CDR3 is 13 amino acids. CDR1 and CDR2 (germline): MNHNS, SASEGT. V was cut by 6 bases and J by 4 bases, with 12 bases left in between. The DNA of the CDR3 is TGTGCCAGCAGCCCCCGAGGGTCCTATGGCTACACCTTC. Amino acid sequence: CASSPRGSYGYTF.

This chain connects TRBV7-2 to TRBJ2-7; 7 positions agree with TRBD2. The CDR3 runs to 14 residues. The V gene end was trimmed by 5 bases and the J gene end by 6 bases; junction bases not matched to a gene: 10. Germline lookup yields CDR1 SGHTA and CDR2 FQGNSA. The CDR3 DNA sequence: TGTGCCAGCAGCCTATCTAGCGGTGCTAGCGAGCAGTACTTC. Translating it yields CASSLSSGASEQYF.

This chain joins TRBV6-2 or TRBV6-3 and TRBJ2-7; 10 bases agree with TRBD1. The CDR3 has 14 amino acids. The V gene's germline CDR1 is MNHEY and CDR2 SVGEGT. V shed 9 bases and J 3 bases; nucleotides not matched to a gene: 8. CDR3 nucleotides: TGTGCCAGTCAAAGAGGGACAGGGGTCTACGAGCAGTACTTC. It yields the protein CASQRGTGVYEQYF.

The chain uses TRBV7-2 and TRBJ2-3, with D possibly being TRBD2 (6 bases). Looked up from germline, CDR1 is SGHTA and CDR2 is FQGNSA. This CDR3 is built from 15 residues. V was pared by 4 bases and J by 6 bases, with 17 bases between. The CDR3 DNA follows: TGTGCCAGCAGCTGGGTTGGCGGGAACTCGGATACGCAGTATTTT. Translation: CASSWVGGNSDTQYF. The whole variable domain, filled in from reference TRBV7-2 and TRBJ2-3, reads GAGVSQSPSNKVTEKGKDVELRCDPISGHTALYWYRQSLGQGLEFLIYFQGNSAPDKSGLPSDRFSAERTGGSVSTLTIQRTQQEDSAVYLCASSWVGGNSDTQYFGPGTRLTVL.

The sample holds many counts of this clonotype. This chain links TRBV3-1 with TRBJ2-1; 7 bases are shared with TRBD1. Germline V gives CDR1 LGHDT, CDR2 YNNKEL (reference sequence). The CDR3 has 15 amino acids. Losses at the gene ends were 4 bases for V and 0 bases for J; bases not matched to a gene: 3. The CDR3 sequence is CASSPWTGSYNEQFF. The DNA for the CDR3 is TGTGCCAGCAGCCCATGGACAGGCTCCTACAATGAGCAGTTCTTC.

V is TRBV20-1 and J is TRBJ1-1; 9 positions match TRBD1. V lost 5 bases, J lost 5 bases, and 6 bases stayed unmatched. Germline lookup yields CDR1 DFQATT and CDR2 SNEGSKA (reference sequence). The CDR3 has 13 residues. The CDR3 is CSAGTGYTTEAFF. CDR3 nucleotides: TGCAGTGCTGGGACAGGGTATACGACTGAAGCTTTCTTT.

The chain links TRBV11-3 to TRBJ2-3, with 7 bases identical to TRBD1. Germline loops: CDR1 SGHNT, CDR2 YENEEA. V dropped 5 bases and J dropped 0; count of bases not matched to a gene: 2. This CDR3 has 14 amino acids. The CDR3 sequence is CASSQGQSTDTQYF. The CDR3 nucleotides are TGTGCCAGCAGCCAGGGACAGAGCACAGATACGCAGTATTTT.

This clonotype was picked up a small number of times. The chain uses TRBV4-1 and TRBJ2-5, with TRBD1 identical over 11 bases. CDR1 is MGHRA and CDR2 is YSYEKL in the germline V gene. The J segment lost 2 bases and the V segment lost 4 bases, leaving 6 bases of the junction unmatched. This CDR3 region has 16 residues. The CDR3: CASSPMGQGGQETQYF. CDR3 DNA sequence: TGCGCCAGCAGCCCCATGGGACAGGGGGGGCAAGAGACCCAGTACTTC.

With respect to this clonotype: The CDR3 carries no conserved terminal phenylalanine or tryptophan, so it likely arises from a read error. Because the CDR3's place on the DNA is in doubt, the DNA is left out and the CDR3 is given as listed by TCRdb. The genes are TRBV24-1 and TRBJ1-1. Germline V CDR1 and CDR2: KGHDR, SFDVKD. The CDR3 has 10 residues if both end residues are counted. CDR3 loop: CATSAGARGI.

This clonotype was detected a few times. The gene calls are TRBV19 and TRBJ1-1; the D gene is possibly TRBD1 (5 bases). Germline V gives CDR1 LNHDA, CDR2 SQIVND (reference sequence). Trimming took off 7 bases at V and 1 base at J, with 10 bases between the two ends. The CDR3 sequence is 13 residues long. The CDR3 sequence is CASTLTANTEAFF. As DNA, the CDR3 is TGTGCCAGTACTTTGACAGCGAACACTGAAGCTTTCTTT.

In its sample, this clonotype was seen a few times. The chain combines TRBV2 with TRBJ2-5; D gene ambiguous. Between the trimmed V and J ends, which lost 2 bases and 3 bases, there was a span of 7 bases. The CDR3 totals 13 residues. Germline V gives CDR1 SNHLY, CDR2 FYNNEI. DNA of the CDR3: TGTGCCAGCAGTGAAATTGTTGAAGAGACCCAGTACTTC. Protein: CASSEIVEETQYF.

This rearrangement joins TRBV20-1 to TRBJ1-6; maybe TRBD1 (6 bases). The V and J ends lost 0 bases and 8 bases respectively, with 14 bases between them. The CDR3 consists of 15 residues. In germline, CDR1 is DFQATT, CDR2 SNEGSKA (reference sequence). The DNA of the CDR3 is TGCAGTGCTAGAGAAACAGGGTTACTTGATTCACCCCTCCACTTT. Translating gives CSARETGLLDSPLHF.

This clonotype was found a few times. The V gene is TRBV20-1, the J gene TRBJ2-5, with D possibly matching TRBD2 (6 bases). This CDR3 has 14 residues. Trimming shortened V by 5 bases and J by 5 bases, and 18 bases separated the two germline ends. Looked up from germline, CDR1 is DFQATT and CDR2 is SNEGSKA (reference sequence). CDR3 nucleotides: TGCAGTGCTCCCCTGGGGGGAGGAGGGGAGACCCAGTACTTC. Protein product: CSAPLGGGGETQYF.